A single sample gave rise to the 23 T cell receptor beta chains below, sequenced in a study of OX40 agonist ivuxolimab in advanced cancers. Profiled with immunoSEQ multiplex PCR; TCRdb holds only in-frame clones, not every one. The sample gives more than 65,000 clones, roughly 85% of which show up once; under 0.9% is in the top ten. The sequences come from CD4+ or CD8+ T cells sorted from blood, collected in a trial of the OX40 agonist ivuxolimab. These TCRs come from an adult with an advanced solid tumor such as melanoma, head and neck, liver or kidney cancer.

J is TRBJ1-6 and V is TRBV18; D perhaps matches TRBD1 (5 bases). The CDR3 totals 15 residues. Germline V gene lookup returns CDR1 KGHSH and CDR2 LQKENI. Trimming took off 3 bases at V and 7 bases at J, with 13 bases between the two ends. CDR3 nucleotides: TGTGCCAGCTCACCCGGGGGGGGAGAGAATTCACCCCTCCACTTT. Amino acids: CASSPGGGENSPLHF.

This sequence joins TRBV28 and TRBJ1-1, with TRBD1 matching 8 bases. Germline CDR1 reads MDHEN; CDR2 reads SYDVKM. The CDR3 consists of 12 residues. Germline trimming cut 1 base from V and 10 bases from J; bases unmatched to any gene: 2. The CDR3 sequence is CASSLLDRGAFF. The CDR3 DNA reads TGTGCCAGCAGTTTATTAGACAGGGGAGCTTTCTTT.

This chain joins TRBV27 and TRBJ1-2, with D perhaps matching TRBD1 (5 bases). Germline V gene lookup returns CDR1 MNHEY and CDR2 SMNVEV (reference sequence). With 5 bases removed from V and 7 bases from J, the gap between germline ends came to 14 bases. The CDR3 totals 13 residues. CDR3 bases: TGTGCCAGCAGTGGAAACCGGGACGGTGGCTACACCTTC. Translating gives CASSGNRDGGYTF.

This chain connects TRBV6-4 to TRBJ1-5; D may be TRBD1 (6 bases). The V and J ends lost 9 bases and 5 bases respectively, with 11 bases between them. The CDR3 covers 12 residues. Germline-derived CDR1 and CDR2 are MRHNA and SNTAGT. The CDR3 DNA sequence: TGTGCCAGACTGGGACAATATCAGCCCCAGCATTTT. As protein: CARLGQYQPQHF.

The rearrangement links TRBV25-1 to TRBJ2-5, with D possibly being TRBD2 (5 bases). V dropped 5 bases and J dropped 5 bases, with 9 bases sitting between them. CDR1 is MGHDK, CDR2 SYGVNS, per germline. The CDR3 totals 12 residues. The CDR3 nucleotides are TGTGCCAGCAGTTGGGGAGCCGAGACCCAGTACTTC. Translating gives CASSWGAETQYF.

The chain is built from TRBV28 and TRBJ1-3; D unclear. The V gene's germline CDR1 is MDHEN and CDR2 SYDVKM. The CDR3 covers 15 residues. V dropped 3 bases and J dropped 0 bases, with 9 bases sitting between them. This chain's CDR3 is CASSFGIHSGNTIYF. Written as DNA, the CDR3 is TGTGCCAGCAGTTTTGGGATACACTCTGGAAACACCATATATTTT.

The chain carries TRBV5-1 and TRBJ2-1; 15 bases are shared with TRBD2. Trimming at V came to 3 bases and at J to 2 bases, leaving 9 bases not matched to a gene. From germline, CDR1 is SGHRS and CDR2 YFSETQ. The CDR3 totals 19 residues. In DNA, the CDR3 is TGCGCCAGCAGCTACTGGACTAGCGGGGGGGCCTTCCCCTACAATGAGCAGTTCTTC. It encodes CASSYWTSGGAFPYNEQFF.

The chain recombines TRBV28 with TRBJ2-3, with TRBD2 identical over 8 bases. The CDR3 length is 12 residues. CDR1 is MDHEN and CDR2 is SYDVKM in the germline V gene. V was pared by 10 bases and J by 4 bases, with 4 bases of the junction left unmatched. The CDR3: CAISGAADTQYF. The CDR3 coding sequence is TGTGCCATTAGCGGGGCGGCAGATACGCAGTATTTT.

The chain is built from TRBV11-2 and TRBJ1-1; D gene uncertain. The CDR3 runs to 14 residues. Germline V gene sequence: CDR1 SGHAT, CDR2 FQNNGV. V lost 0 bases to trimming and J lost 3 bases, with 8 bases between them. CDR3 in DNA: TGTGCCAGCAGCTTAGATCAAAGTGACACTGAAGCTTTCTTT. Its translation is CASSLDQSDTEAFF.

This rearrangement joins TRBV7-2 to TRBJ2-1; TRBD1 aligns across 7 bases. V dropped 5 bases and J dropped 4; count of bases not matched to a gene: 5. The CDR3 sequence is 14 residues long. The germline V gene has CDR1 SGHTA and CDR2 FQGNSA. The CDR3, as DNA: TGTGCCAGCAGCCCCGACAGGGTTTACAATGAGCAGTTCTTC. Translated: CASSPDRVYNEQFF. The entire variable domain, with the rest obtained from reference TRBV7-2 and TRBJ2-1, is as follows: GAGVSQSPSNKVTEKGKDVELRCDPISGHTALYWYRQSLGQGLEFLIYFQGNSAPDKSGLPSDRFSAERTGGSVSTLTIQRTQQEDSAVYLCASSPDRVYNEQFFGPGTRLTVL.

The chain joins TRBV30 to TRBJ1-3; a weak D match, TRBD1 (5 bases). CDR1 is GTSNPN and CDR2 is SVGIG in the germline V gene (reference sequence). V was pared by 0 bases and J by 1 base, with 10 bases between. The CDR3 has 15 residues. The CDR3, as DNA: TGTGCCTGGAGTGTGCATCAGGGTTCTGGAAACACCATATATTTT. Translation: CAWSVHQGSGNTIYF.

The J gene is TRBJ1-5, the V gene TRBV19; TRBD1 matches at 7 bases. The CDR3 contains 15 residues. With V trimmed by 7 bases and J by 3 bases, 9 bases remained unmatched. The germline V gene encodes CDR1 LNHDA and CDR2 SQIVND (reference sequence). The CDR3 loop is CASNLRQGPNQPQHF. As DNA, the CDR3 is TGTGCCAGTAATCTGCGACAGGGCCCCAATCAGCCCCAGCATTTT.

This chain connects TRBV9 to TRBJ2-1; D not certain. CDR1 SGDLS and CDR2 YYNGEE come from the germline V gene. CDR3 size: 14 residues. Trimming stripped 2 bases from V and 7 bases from J, with 13 bases between. CDR3 amino acids: CASSVNYGRNEQFF. The CDR3, as DNA: TGTGCCAGCAGCGTCAATTATGGACGAAATGAGCAGTTCTTC.

The chain recombines TRBV7-8 with TRBJ2-4; TRBD1 is a possible D gene (6 bases). The CDR3 runs to 17 residues. The germline V gene encodes CDR1 SGHVS and CDR2 FQNEAQ. V was cut by 5 bases and J by 1 base, with 18 bases left in between. The CDR3 loop is CASSTGTLRDAKNIQYF. In DNA, the CDR3 is TGTGCCAGCAGCACCGGGACATTGAGGGATGCCAAAAACATTCAGTACTTC.

Regarding this clone: Other DNA sequences of this sample code for an identical CDR3. The chain has TRBV5-1 and TRBJ2-1, with D maybe TRBD2 (5 bases). The CDR3 runs 13 residues. The germline V gene encodes CDR1 SGHRS and CDR2 YFSETQ. The V gene lost 2 bases and the J gene lost 4 bases, with 7 bases spanning the gap. This CDR3 reads CASSLTSYNEQFF. The CDR3 bases are TGCGCCAGCAGCTTAACTAGTTACAATGAGCAGTTCTTC.

The chain couples TRBV5-5 to TRBJ2-2, with D unresolved. Germline values: CDR1 SGHKS, CDR2 YYEKEE (reference sequence). Between the trimmed V and J ends, which lost 5 bases and 3 bases, there was a span of 5 bases. The CDR3 is made up of 12 amino acids. The CDR3 loop is CASSRYTGELFF. The CDR3 region has the DNA TGTGCCAGCAGTCGGTACACCGGGGAGCTGTTTTTT.

V is TRBV6-6 and J is TRBJ2-2, with 9 bases matching TRBD1. In germline, CDR1 is MNHNY, CDR2 SVGAGI (reference sequence). With V trimmed by 7 bases and J by 4 bases, 7 bases remained unmatched. This CDR3 region has 15 residues. The CDR3 protein is CASIGDRGGTGELFF. The DNA of the CDR3 is TGTGCCAGCATCGGAGACAGGGGGGGCACCGGGGAGCTGTTTTTT.

The chain links TRBV7-9 to TRBJ2-7; 10 bases map to TRBD2. This CDR3 has 14 amino acids. The ends lost 1 base at V and 7 bases at J; junction bases unmatched: 4. Germline loops: CDR1 SEHNR, CDR2 FQNEAQ (reference sequence). This CDR3 reads CASSLVAGGEEQYF. CDR3 nucleotides: TGTGCCAGCAGCTTAGTAGCGGGAGGTGAGGAGCAGTACTTC.

This CDR3 reads CASSVTGGSYEQYF. The CDR3 DNA is TGTGCCAGCAGCGTAACAGGGGGCTCCTACGAGCAGTACTTC. The rearrangement uses TRBV13 and TRBJ2-7, with TRBD1 matching 8 bases. This CDR3 has 14 amino acids. Per germline, CDR1 PRHDT and CDR2 FYEKMQ (reference sequence). J gave up 0 bases and V 5 bases, and 3 bases lay outside the gene matches.

This clone showed up just a few times. This chain joins TRBV2 and TRBJ1-5, with 7 bases that match TRBD1. Unmatched junction bases numbered 7, after V lost 7 bases and J lost 1 base. This CDR3 has 15 residues. Germline CDR1 reads SNHLY; CDR2 reads FYNNEI. The CDR3 DNA reads TGTGCCAGCAAAGGGGGCCAGACCAGCAATCAGCCCCAGCATTTT. Translating gives CASKGGQTSNQPQHF.

The chain joins TRBV2 to TRBJ1-2; TRBD1 matches at 10 bases. In germline, CDR1 is SNHLY, CDR2 FYNNEI. This CDR3 contains 16 residues. V lost 3 bases and J lost 8; bases outside the gene matches: 12. The CDR3 spells CASSDSGQGSMQGYTF. The CDR3 nucleotides read TGTGCCAGCAGTGATTCGGGACAGGGGAGTATGCAGGGCTACACCTTC. The variable domain in full, with the rest retrieved from reference TRBV2 and TRBJ1-2, is EPEVTQTPSHQVTQMGQEVILRCVPISNHLYFYWYRQILGQKVEFLVSFYNNEISEKSEIFDDQFSVERPDGSNFTLKIRSTKLEDSAMYFCASSDSGQGSMQGYTFGSGTRLTVV.

This clone was detected once. The gene calls are TRBV28 and TRBJ2-7; tentative D call: TRBD2 (6 bases). This CDR3 comprises 14 residues. The germline V gene has CDR1 MDHEN and CDR2 SYDVKM. V was cut by 5 bases and J by 1 base, with 12 bases left in between. As DNA, the CDR3 is TGTGCCAGCAGTACAACCGGGACTTCCTACGAGCAGTACTTC. Its protein product is CASSTTGTSYEQYF.

This clone has more than one count but fewer than ten. The chain recombines TRBV5-1 with TRBJ2-2, with 15 bases lining up with TRBD2. The germline gives CDR1 SGHRS, CDR2 YFSETQ. The J segment lost 3 bases and the V segment lost 4 bases, leaving 4 bases of the junction unmatched. This CDR3 spans 17 amino acids. The CDR3 sequence: CASSRTSGGAHTGELFF. CDR3 nucleotides: TGCGCCAGCAGCCGGACTAGCGGGGGGGCCCACACCGGGGAGCTGTTTTTT.